One and the same sample provided the 7 T cell receptor beta chains below, sequenced in a study of blood T cell repertoires in COVID-19. Generated by immunoSEQ multiplex PCR, the TCRdb table keeps only in-frame clones and is missing some. Here the sample spans under 250,000 clones, roughly 91% being singletons. The sequenced material came from peripheral blood. The receptors come from a man under 40 with COVID-19, enrolled during active disease.

The chain is built from TRBV19 and TRBJ1-5, with 12 nucleotides matching TRBD1. This CDR3 has 15 amino acids. V dropped 7 bases and J dropped 2; count of bases not matched to a gene: 3. Per germline, CDR1 LNHDA and CDR2 SQIVND (reference sequence). CDR3 loop: CASTGTGGGNQPQHF. CDR3 DNA: TGTGCCAGTACCGGGACAGGGGGCGGCAATCAGCCCCAGCATTTT.

This clone has a single count. The chain has TRBV7-3 and TRBJ2-5, with D perhaps TRBD1 (6 bases). V lost 5 bases and J lost 4, with 14 bases in between. The germline gives CDR1 SGHTA, CDR2 FQGTGA. The CDR3 length is 14 residues. CDR3 coding DNA: TGTGCCAGCAGCCTTCAGGGGCCCCCAGAGACCCAGTACTTC. Protein sequence: CASSLQGPPETQYF.

This chain joins TRBV30 and TRBJ1-2; 9 positions agree with TRBD1. The CDR3 is made up of 13 amino acids. CDR1 is GTSNPN and CDR2 is SVGIG in the germline V gene (reference sequence). J gave up 4 bases and V 3 bases, and 3 bases lay outside the gene matches. The CDR3 nucleotides read TGTGCCTGGAGGGGACAGGGCTTCTATGGCTACACCTTC. The encoded protein is CAWRGQGFYGYTF.

V is TRBV24-1 and J is TRBJ2-1; 8 bases fit TRBD2. The germline gives CDR1 KGHDR, CDR2 SFDVKD. Trimming cost V 6 bases and J 5 bases; bases outside gene matches: 2. The CDR3 extends over 13 amino acids. This CDR3 reads CATSSGGNNEQFF. The CDR3 DNA reads TGTGCCACCAGTAGCGGGGGAAACAATGAGCAGTTCTTC.

The count of this clone is one. The genes are TRBV2 and TRBJ1-5, with D possibly matching TRBD1 (5 bases). The CDR3 has 16 amino acids. Trimming left V 1 base short and J 2 bases short, with 12 bases between. CDR1 is SNHLY, CDR2 FYNNEI, per germline. CDR3 in DNA: TGTGCCAGCAGTGAAGATATAGGGGCGGGCAATCAGCCCCAGCATTTT. This codes for CASSEDIGAGNQPQHF.

V usage is TRBV4-1 and J usage is TRBJ1-1, with 10 bases identical to TRBD1. The V gene's germline CDR1 is MGHRA and CDR2 YSYEKL. J was trimmed by 1 base and V by 1 base; bases with no gene match: 9. This CDR3 spans 18 amino acids. CDR3 nucleotide sequence: TGCGCCAGCAGCCAAGTGGCGGGACAGGGGACAAAGAACACTGAAGCTTTCTTT. It codes for CASSQVAGQGTKNTEAFF.

This clone appeared once. The chain joins TRBV4-1 to TRBJ2-4, with 16 bases that match TRBD2. The V gene end was trimmed by 3 bases and the J gene end by 4 bases; junction bases not matched to a gene: 12. The CDR3 has 20 amino acids. Looked up from germline, CDR1 is MGHRA and CDR2 is YSYEKL. CDR3 sequence (DNA): TGCGCCAGCAGCCAGCCGGGACTAGCGGGGGGGACGCCAACAAAAAACATTCAGTACTTC. Amino acids: CASSQPGLAGGTPTKNIQYF.